The subject of this entry is one T cell receptor beta chain. This sample stems from a study of T-cell reconstitution after alpha-beta-depleted transplantation in children. The germline V gene has CDR1 DFQATT and CDR2 SNEGSKA (reference sequence). V lost 3 bases and J lost 0, with 12 bases in between. The CDR3 is 15 amino acids. The TCRbeta library was prepared with unique molecular identifiers. Each CDR3 protein is one row after TCRdb ran MiXCR on the PCR reads. The sample contains 670,000 or so distinct CDR3 sequences, around 13% of which appear only once. The sample here was PBMCs, taken before TCRalphabeta/CD19-depleted stem cell transplant. The receptor comes from a girl aged 2-10 years with congenital amegakaryocytic thrombocytopenia, due to receive a stem cell transplant. J is TRBJ2-1 and V is TRBV20-1, with D possibly being TRBD2 (5 bases). The CDR3 DNA is TGCAGTGCTAGGGCGACTATTCGCTCCTACAATGAGCAGTTCTTC. Translated: CSARATIRSYNEQFF.